This T cell receptor beta chain was recovered during a study of control samples from healthy donors and cancer patients. Trimming left V 4 bases short and J 4 bases short, with 10 bases between. There are 12 residues in the CDR3. Germline values: CDR1 SQVTM, CDR2 ANQGSEA. The assay was immunoSEQ multiplex PCR, and TCRdb's table has in-frame clones only and misses some. The sample includes 75,000 to 95,000 clones, roughly 80% of them seen just once. The sample taken for sequencing was PBMCs. V usage is TRBV29-1 and J usage is TRBJ1-2, with D possibly TRBD1 on 6 matching bases. This clonotype was obtained from a man aged 70 or older with lung cancer. The CDR3 is CSVGTGTYGYTF. DNA of the CDR3: TGCAGCGTTGGCACAGGGACCTATGGCTACACCTTC. The full variable domain, its missing parts supplied by reference TRBV29-1 and TRBJ1-2, is SAVISQKPSRDICQRGTSLTIQCQVDSQVTMMFWYRQQPGQSLTLIATANQGSEATYESGFVIDKFPISRPNLTFSTLTVSNMSPEDSSIYLCSVGTGTYGYTFGSGTRLTVV.